The following is a TCR beta chain sequence with its context. What it binds is not known. This entry belongs to a study of shared clonotypes between healthy human individuals. Study-wide background: A couple of female and a few male donors aged 18 to 49 were enrolled. Study observations and caveats: The small donor group covered limited genetic and exposure diversity. Richness estimates generally favored naive over memory subsets. Shared clonotypes across all four donors exceeded non-shared ones in generation probability.

V lost 4 bases, J lost 10 bases, and 17 bases lay in between. The germline gives CDR1 SGHKS, CDR2 YYEKEE (reference sequence). The CDR3 extends over 13 amino acids. Libraries were prepared by immunoSEQ multiplex PCR; TCRdb keeps only in-frame clonotypes and omits some of them. The data contain some 2,400,000 clones, nearly 97% of them singletons. The sequence was obtained from a man aged 18 to 29 in good health. The V call is TRBV5-5, the J call TRBJ1-1, with D perhaps TRBD1 (6 bases). Sequenced: naive CD4+ T cells sorted from blood. Documented subset: CD45RA+ positively selected. The CDR3 sequence is CASSRQEMTSAFF. In nucleotides, the CDR3 is TGTGCCAGCAGCCGACAGGAGATGACGTCAGCTTTCTTT.